These 16 T cell receptor beta chains were all obtained from the same sample, sequenced in a study of early T cells in non-severe SARS-CoV-2 infection (dated by TCRdb to the early 2020s). The method was 5' RACE. The instrument was a NextSeq 500. TCRdb reprocessed the public reads (quality trimming at Q25 with fastp, clone calling with MiXCR) and kept in-frame beta chains. One record per CDR3 amino acid sequence lists the most common genes and DNA. The sample has about 72,000 distinct CDR3 sequences on record, roughly a tenth of them singletons. Jointly, the top ten make up 7.6% of the sample. The material was whole blood, obtained at baseline. These receptors all come from an adult who was a healthcare worker with PCR-confirmed SARS-CoV-2 infection or an uninfected control (not recorded which).

This clonotype came up many times. The chain combines TRBV3-1 with TRBJ1-2; D call uncertain. Trimming left V 5 bases short and J 2 bases short, with 18 bases between. The CDR3 totals 16 residues. CDR1 LGHDT and CDR2 YNNKEL come from the germline V gene (reference sequence). CDR3: CASSESGSGENYGYTF. In nucleotides, the CDR3 is TGTGCCAGCAGCGAATCTGGTTCAGGAGAAAACTATGGCTACACCTTC.

The chain has TRBV7-2 and TRBJ1-5; perhaps TRBD1 as D (5 bases). The V gene's germline CDR1 is SGHTA and CDR2 FQGNSA. Deletions cut 3 bases from V and 0 bases from J, with 9 bases between. The CDR3 extends over 15 amino acids. The CDR3 reads CASSFSRGSNQPQHF. The CDR3 DNA is TGTGCCAGCAGCTTTTCTAGGGGTAGCAATCAGCCCCAGCATTTT.

This clonotype was seen many times. The genes are TRBV18 and TRBJ1-4, with a possible D match to TRBD1 (5 bases). The CDR3 contains 15 residues. The V and J ends lost 3 bases and 7 bases respectively, with 15 bases between them. Looked up from germline, CDR1 is KGHSH and CDR2 is LQKENI. The CDR3 protein is CASSPSQVGGEKLFF. CDR3 DNA: TGTGCCAGCTCACCTTCACAGGTTGGGGGTGAAAAACTGTTTTTT.

This clonotype was seen at least ten times. The genes are TRBV2 and TRBJ2-3; the D is unclear. Germline CDR1 reads SNHLY; CDR2 reads FYNNEI. There are 15 residues in the CDR3. Trimming left V 6 bases short and J 0 bases short, with 13 bases between. The CDR3 is CASRGNPTSTDTQYF. The CDR3 DNA reads as TGTGCCAGCAGGGGGAACCCGACTAGCACAGATACGCAGTATTTT.

This clonotype has ten or more counts. The chain links TRBV11-2 to TRBJ2-3; weak D call: TRBD2 (5 bases). CDR1 SGHAT and CDR2 FQNNGV come from the germline V gene. This CDR3 contains 14 residues. Trimming stripped 0 bases from V and 3 bases from J, with 7 bases between. CDR3 residues: CASSLEGRTDTQYF. The CDR3 nucleotides are TGTGCCAGCAGCTTAGAAGGGAGAACAGATACGCAGTATTTT. The full variable domain, rest sourced from reference TRBV11-2 and TRBJ2-3, is EAGVAQSPRYKIIEKRQSVAFWCNPISGHATLYWYQQILGQGPKLLIQFQNNGVVDDSQLPKDRFSAERLKGVDSTLKIQPAKLEDSAVYLCASSLEGRTDTQYFGPGTRLTVL.

This chain connects TRBV20-1 to TRBJ2-7, with D maybe TRBD1 (5 bases). Germline values: CDR1 DFQATT, CDR2 SNEGSKA (reference sequence). This CDR3 region has 14 residues. V was clipped by 5 bases and J by 2 bases, with 16 bases between them. CDR3 nucleotides: TGCAGTGCTCACGACAGACGGAACCCCTACGAGCAGTACTTC. Amino acid sequence: CSAHDRRNPYEQYF.

This clonotype was observed at least ten times. The chain employs TRBV11-2 and TRBJ2-3; maybe TRBD1 (5 bases). The CDR3 is made up of 15 amino acids. V gave up 6 bases and J gave up 3 bases, with 16 bases separating them. Looked up from germline, CDR1 is SGHAT and CDR2 is FQNNGV. CDR3 residues: CASRGQAGPTDTQYF. CDR3 DNA sequence: TGTGCCAGCAGGGGGCAGGCCGGGCCGACAGATACGCAGTATTTT.

This clonotype has just a few counts. The V call is TRBV5-1, the J call TRBJ2-3, with 10 positions matching TRBD2. Germline V gene data show CDR1 as SGHRS and CDR2 as YFSETQ. The CDR3 loop spans 15 amino acids. The trim removed 2 bases at V and 5 bases at J, leaving 5 bases unmatched. The CDR3 here is CASSLSGGDGDTQYF. The CDR3 region has the DNA TGCGCCAGCAGCTTAAGCGGGGGGGATGGAGATACGCAGTATTTT.

This clonotype was seen a few times. This chain uses TRBV30 with TRBJ2-4; D remains ambiguous. Germline-derived CDR1 and CDR2 are GTSNPN and SVGIG (reference sequence). The CDR3 spans 14 residues. The V gene lost 3 bases and the J gene lost 8 bases, with 17 bases spanning the gap. The CDR3 coding sequence is TGTGCCTGGAGCAATCAGCCCCTTGGGGACATTCAGTACTTC. Protein sequence: CAWSNQPLGDIQYF.

The chain joins TRBV25-1 to TRBJ1-4; D unresolved. V lost 3 bases, J lost 12 bases, and 8 bases lay in between. Per the germline V gene, CDR1 is MGHDK and CDR2 is SYGVNS. This CDR3 contains 11 residues. The CDR3 DNA follows: TGTGCCAGCAGTGATTTTAAGGAACTGTTTTTT. This sequence encodes CASSDFKELFF.

The chain carries TRBV6-5 and TRBJ2-3; 8 bases align to TRBD2. Germline V CDR1 and CDR2: MNHEY, SVGAGI. The V and J ends lost 7 bases and 0 bases, in that order; junction bases with no gene match: 6. This CDR3 is built from 15 residues. The CDR3 region is CASTLAGASTDTQYF. CDR3 coding DNA: TGTGCCAGCACCCTAGCGGGCGCAAGCACAGATACGCAGTATTTT.

The chain has TRBV14 and TRBJ1-1; D not certain. There are 15 residues in the CDR3. The germline CDR1 and CDR2 sequences are SGHDN and FVKESK. Trimming left V 0 bases short and J 1 base short, with 9 bases between. The CDR3 loop reads CASSQDLGANTEAFF. CDR3 DNA: TGTGCCAGCAGCCAAGATCTAGGCGCGAACACTGAAGCTTTCTTT.

The chain recombines TRBV15 with TRBJ1-6, with 7 bases matching TRBD1. After removal of 5 bases from V and 11 bases from J, the junction contained 12 bases not matched to a gene. From germline, CDR1 is LNHNV and CDR2 YYDKDF (reference sequence). This CDR3 has 15 amino acids. In DNA form, the CDR3 reads TGTGCCACCAGCCCCCGACAGGGCTCGTCTACACCCCTCCACTTT. This encodes CATSPRQGSSTPLHF.

This clonotype was observed at least ten times. The rearrangement joins TRBV10-3 to TRBJ1-5; 10 bases match TRBD1. The CDR3 runs to 13 residues. The germline gives CDR1 ENHRY, CDR2 SYGVKD. Trimming removed 6 bases from V and 5 bases from J; junction bases left unmatched: 1. The CDR3 is CAIRDRGDQPQHF. The CDR3 DNA sequence: TGTGCCATCAGGGACAGGGGGGATCAGCCCCAGCATTTT.

This clonotype has a count of ten or more. The V and J genes are TRBV10-2 and TRBJ1-6; TRBD1 might be the D (5 bases). The V gene's germline CDR1 is WSHSY and CDR2 SAAADI. Trimming removed 6 bases from V and 7 bases from J, with 16 bases in between. This CDR3 region has 15 residues. In nucleotides, the CDR3 is TGCGCCAGCAGGGACCAGGGAGGTGGAAATTCACCCCTCCACTTT. As protein: CASRDQGGGNSPLHF.

The chain's CDR3 is CASSYTEAFF. CDR3 bases: TGTGCCAGCAGTTACACTGAAGCTTTCTTT. The chain employs TRBV6-6 and TRBJ1-1, with unresolved D. With 2 bases removed from V and 5 bases from J, the gap between germline ends came to 0 bases. The CDR3 covers 10 residues. Germline CDR1 reads MNHNY; CDR2 reads SVGAGI (reference sequence).